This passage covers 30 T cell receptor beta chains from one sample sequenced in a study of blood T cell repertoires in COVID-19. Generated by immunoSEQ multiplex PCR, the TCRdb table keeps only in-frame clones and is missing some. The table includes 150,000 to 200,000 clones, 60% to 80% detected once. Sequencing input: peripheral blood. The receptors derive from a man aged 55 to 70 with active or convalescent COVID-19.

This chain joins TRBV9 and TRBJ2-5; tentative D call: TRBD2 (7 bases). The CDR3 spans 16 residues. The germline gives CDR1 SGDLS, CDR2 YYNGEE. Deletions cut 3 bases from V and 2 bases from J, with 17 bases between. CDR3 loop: CASSEALGGTQETQYF. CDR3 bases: TGTGCCAGCAGCGAGGCCCTCGGGGGGACACAAGAGACCCAGTACTTC.

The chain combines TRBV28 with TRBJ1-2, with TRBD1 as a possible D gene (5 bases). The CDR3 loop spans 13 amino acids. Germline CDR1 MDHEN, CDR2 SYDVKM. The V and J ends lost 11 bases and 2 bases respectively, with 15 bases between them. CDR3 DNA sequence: TGTGCCGCCAGGGCGCTACGGAACTATGGCTACACCTTC. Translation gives CAARALRNYGYTF.

CDR3: CASSAAHHTQYF. Written as DNA, the CDR3 is TGTGCCAGCAGCGCCGCACACCATACGCAGTATTTT. This rearrangement joins TRBV11-2 to TRBJ2-3; D not certain. Germline lookup yields CDR1 SGHAT and CDR2 FQNNGV. V dropped 5 bases and J dropped 7 bases, with 10 bases sitting between them. The CDR3 extends over 12 amino acids.

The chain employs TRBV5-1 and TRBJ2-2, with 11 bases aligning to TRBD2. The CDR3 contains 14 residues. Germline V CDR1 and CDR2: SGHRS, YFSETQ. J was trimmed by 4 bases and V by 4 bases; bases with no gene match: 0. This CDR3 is CASSTSGSTGELFF. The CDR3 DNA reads TGCGCCAGCAGCACTAGCGGGAGCACCGGGGAGCTGTTTTTT.

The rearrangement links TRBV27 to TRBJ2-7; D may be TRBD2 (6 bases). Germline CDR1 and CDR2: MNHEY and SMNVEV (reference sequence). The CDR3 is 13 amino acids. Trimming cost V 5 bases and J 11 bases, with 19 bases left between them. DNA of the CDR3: TGTGCCAGCAGTGGAATCGGGACTCGAGCGGAGTACTTC. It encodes CASSGIGTRAEYF.

CDR3 sequence: CASSMQGTEAFF. The DNA for the CDR3 is TGTGCCAGTAGTATGCAGGGCACTGAAGCTTTCTTT. The chain couples TRBV19 to TRBJ1-1, with D possibly being TRBD1 (5 bases). The CDR3 is 12 residues long. Germline V gives CDR1 LNHDA, CDR2 SQIVND (reference sequence). V dropped 3 bases and J dropped 4 bases, with 6 bases sitting between them.

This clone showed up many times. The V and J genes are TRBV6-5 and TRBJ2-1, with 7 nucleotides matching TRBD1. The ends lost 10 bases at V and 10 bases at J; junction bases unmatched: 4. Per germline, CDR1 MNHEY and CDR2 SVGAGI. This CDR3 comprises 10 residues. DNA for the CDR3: TGTGCCACCGGCAGGGGGGAGCAGTTCTTC. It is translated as CATGRGEQFF.

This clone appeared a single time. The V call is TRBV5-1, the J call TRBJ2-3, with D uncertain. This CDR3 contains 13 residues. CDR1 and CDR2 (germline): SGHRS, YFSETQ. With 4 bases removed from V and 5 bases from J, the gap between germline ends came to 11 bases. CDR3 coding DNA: TGCGCCAGCAGCATAACGACTGTAGATACGCAGTATTTT. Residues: CASSITTVDTQYF. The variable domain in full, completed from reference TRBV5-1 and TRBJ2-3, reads KAGVTQTPRYLIKTRGQQVTLSCSPISGHRSVSWYQQTPGQGLQFLFEYFSETQRNKGNFPGRFSGRQFSNSRSEMNVSTLELGDSALYLCASSITTVDTQYFGPGTRLTVL.

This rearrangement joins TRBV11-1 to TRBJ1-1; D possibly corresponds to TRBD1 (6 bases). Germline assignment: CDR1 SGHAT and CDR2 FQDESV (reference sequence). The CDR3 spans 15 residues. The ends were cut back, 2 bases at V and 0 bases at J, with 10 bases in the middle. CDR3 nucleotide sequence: TGTGCCAGCAGCTTACTGACAGGCTTGAACACTGAAGCTTTCTTT. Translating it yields CASSLLTGLNTEAFF.

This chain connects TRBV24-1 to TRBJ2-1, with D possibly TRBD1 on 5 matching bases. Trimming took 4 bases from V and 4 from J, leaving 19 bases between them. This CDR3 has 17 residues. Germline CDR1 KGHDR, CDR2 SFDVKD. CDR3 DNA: TGTGCCACCAGTGACCCTGGACAAAAACGCTCGTACAATGAGCAGTTCTTC. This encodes CATSDPGQKRSYNEQFF.

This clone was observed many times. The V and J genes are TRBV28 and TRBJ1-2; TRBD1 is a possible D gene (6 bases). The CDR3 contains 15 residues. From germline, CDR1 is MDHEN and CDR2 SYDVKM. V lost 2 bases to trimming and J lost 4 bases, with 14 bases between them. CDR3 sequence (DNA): TGTGCCAGCAGTTTAGAGGGCAGGGGAGTCTATGGCTACACCTTC. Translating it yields CASSLEGRGVYGYTF.

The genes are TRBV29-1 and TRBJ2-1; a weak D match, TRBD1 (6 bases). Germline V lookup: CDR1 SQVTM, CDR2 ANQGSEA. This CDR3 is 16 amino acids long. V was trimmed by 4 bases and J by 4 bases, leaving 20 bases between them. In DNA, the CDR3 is TGCAGCGTTGGAGTTTCGACAGGATTGCCTTACAATGAGCAGTTCTTC. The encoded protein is CSVGVSTGLPYNEQFF.

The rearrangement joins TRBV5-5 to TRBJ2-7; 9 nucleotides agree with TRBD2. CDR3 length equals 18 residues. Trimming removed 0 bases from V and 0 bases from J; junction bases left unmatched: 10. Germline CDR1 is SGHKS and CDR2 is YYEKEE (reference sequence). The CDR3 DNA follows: TGTGCCAGCAGCTTGGCGACTAGCGGACTACCCAGCTCCTACGAGCAGTACTTC. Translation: CASSLATSGLPSSYEQYF.

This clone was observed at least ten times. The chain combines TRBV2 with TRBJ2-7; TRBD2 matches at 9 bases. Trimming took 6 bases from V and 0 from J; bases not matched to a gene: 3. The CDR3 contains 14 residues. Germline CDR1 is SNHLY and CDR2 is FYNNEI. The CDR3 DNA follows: TGTGCCAGCAGGGCGGGAGGGAGCTCCTACGAGCAGTACTTC. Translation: CASRAGGSSYEQYF.

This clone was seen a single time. DNA for the CDR3: TGTGCCATCAGTGAGTCCGTCCCTAACTATGGCTACACCTTC. The encoded protein is CAISESVPNYGYTF. The chain uses TRBV10-3 and TRBJ1-2; no definite D call. The CDR3 consists of 14 residues. Trimming took 0 bases from V and 0 from J, leaving 5 bases between them. Germline V gene sequence: CDR1 ENHRY, CDR2 SYGVKD.

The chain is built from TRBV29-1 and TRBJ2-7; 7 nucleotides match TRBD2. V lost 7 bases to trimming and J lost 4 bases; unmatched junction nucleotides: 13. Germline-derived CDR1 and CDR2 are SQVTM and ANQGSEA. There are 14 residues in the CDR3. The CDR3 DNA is TGCAGCGCCCTGGGGGGGGACTCAAAATACGAGCAGTACTTC. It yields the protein CSALGGDSKYEQYF.

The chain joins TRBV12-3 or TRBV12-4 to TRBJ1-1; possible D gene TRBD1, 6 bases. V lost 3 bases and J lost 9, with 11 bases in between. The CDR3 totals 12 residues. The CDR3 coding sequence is TGTGCCAGCAGTTTCACAGGGATGAAAGCTTTCTTT. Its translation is CASSFTGMKAFF.

The CDR3 bases are TGCGCCAGCAGCTTGGCAGTCGCCATATTACAGGGTACTCACACCGGGGAGCTGTTTTTT. Its translation is CASSLAVAILQGTHTGELFF. The gene calls are TRBV5-1 and TRBJ2-2; D is perhaps TRBD1 (6 bases). The V end was cut by 0 bases, the J end by 3 bases, with 24 bases between. Germline V lookup: CDR1 SGHRS, CDR2 YFSETQ. The CDR3 is made up of 20 amino acids.

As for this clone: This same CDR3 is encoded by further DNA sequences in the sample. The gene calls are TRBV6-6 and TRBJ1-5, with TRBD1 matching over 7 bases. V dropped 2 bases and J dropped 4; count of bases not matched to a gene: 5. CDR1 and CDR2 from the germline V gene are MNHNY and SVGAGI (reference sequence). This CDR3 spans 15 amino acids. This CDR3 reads CASSYGAGGNQPQHF. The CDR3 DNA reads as TGTGCCAGCAGTTACGGGGCAGGGGGTAATCAGCCCCAGCATTTT.

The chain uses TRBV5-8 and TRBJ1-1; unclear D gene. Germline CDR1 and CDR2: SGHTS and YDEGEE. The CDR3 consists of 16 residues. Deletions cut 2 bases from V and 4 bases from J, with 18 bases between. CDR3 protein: CASSLAIRGGSTEAFF. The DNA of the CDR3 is TGTGCCAGCAGCTTAGCTATAAGAGGAGGGAGCACTGAAGCTTTCTTT.

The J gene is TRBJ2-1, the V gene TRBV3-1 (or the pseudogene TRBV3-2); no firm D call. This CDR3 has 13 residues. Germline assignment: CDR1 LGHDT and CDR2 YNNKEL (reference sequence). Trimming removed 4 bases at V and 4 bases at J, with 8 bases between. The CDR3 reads CASSLGHYNEQFF. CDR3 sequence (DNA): TGTGCCAGCAGCCTGGGCCATTACAATGAGCAGTTCTTC.

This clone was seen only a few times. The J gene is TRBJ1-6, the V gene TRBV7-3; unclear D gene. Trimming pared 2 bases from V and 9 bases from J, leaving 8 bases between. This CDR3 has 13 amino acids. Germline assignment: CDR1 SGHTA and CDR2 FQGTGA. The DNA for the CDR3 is TGTGCCAGCAGCTTAGAACGGGGTTCACCCCTCCACTTT. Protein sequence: CASSLERGSPLHF.

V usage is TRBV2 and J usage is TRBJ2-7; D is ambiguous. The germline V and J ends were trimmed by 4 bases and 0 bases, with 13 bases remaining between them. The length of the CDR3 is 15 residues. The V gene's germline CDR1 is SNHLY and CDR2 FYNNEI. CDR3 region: CASSVSGRSSYEQYF. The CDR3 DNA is TGTGCCAGCAGTGTTTCCGGAAGGAGCTCCTACGAGCAGTACTTC.

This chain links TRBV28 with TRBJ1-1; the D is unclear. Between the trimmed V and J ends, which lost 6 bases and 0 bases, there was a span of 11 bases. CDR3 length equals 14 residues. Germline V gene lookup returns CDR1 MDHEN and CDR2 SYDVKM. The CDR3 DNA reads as TGTGCCAGCAGACCCGTGGCGGTGAACACTGAAGCTTTCTTT. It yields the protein CASRPVAVNTEAFF.

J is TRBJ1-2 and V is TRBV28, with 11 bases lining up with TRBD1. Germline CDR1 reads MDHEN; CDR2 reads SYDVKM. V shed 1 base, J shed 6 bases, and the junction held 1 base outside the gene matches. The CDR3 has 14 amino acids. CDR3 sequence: CASSLSDRGHGYTF. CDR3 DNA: TGTGCCAGCAGTTTATCGGACAGGGGGCATGGCTACACCTTC.

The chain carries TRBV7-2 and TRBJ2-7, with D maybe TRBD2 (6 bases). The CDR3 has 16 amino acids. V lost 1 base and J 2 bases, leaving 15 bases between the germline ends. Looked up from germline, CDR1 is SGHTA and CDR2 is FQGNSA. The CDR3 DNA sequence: TGTGCCAGCAGCTTAGTACCGCGGGACCCACCCTACGAGCAGTACTTC. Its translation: CASSLVPRDPPYEQYF.

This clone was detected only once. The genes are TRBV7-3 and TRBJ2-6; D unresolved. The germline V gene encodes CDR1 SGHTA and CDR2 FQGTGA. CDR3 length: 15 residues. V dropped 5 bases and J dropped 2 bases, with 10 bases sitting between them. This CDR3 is CASSRTAAGANVLTF. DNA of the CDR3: TGTGCCAGCAGCCGTACAGCAGCTGGGGCCAACGTCCTGACTTTC.

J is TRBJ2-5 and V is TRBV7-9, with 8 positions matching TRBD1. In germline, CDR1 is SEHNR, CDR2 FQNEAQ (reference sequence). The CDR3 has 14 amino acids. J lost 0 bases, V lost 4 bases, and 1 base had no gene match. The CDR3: CASSSGQDQETQYF. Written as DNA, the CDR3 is TGTGCCAGCAGCTCGGGACAGGACCAAGAGACCCAGTACTTC.

In DNA, the CDR3 is TGTGCCAGCAGTGAAACCCCCGGGACAGGTCTTTACAATGAGCAGTTCTTC. As protein: CASSETPGTGLYNEQFF. The rearrangement links TRBV25-1 to TRBJ2-1; 8 nucleotides agree with TRBD1. Looked up from germline, CDR1 is MGHDK and CDR2 is SYGVNS. The CDR3 runs 17 residues. V shed 2 bases and J 4 bases; nucleotides not matched to a gene: 10. The full variable domain, in which reference TRBV25-1 and TRBJ2-1 provide the parts outside the CDR3, is EADIYQTPRYLVIGTGKKITLECSQTMGHDKMYWYQQDPGMELHLIHYSYGVNSTEKGDLSSESTVSRIRTEHFPLTLESARPSHTSQYLCASSETPGTGLYNEQFFGPGTRLTVL.

CDR3 bases: TGTGCCAGTAGTATGGGCAGAACCTACGAGCAGTACTTC. Its translation is CASSMGRTYEQYF. The V and J genes are TRBV19 and TRBJ2-7, with D uncertain. The length of the CDR3 is 13 residues. V was shortened by 3 bases and J by 2 bases, with 8 bases between the two germline ends. CDR1 and CDR2 from the germline V gene are LNHDA and SQIVND (reference sequence).